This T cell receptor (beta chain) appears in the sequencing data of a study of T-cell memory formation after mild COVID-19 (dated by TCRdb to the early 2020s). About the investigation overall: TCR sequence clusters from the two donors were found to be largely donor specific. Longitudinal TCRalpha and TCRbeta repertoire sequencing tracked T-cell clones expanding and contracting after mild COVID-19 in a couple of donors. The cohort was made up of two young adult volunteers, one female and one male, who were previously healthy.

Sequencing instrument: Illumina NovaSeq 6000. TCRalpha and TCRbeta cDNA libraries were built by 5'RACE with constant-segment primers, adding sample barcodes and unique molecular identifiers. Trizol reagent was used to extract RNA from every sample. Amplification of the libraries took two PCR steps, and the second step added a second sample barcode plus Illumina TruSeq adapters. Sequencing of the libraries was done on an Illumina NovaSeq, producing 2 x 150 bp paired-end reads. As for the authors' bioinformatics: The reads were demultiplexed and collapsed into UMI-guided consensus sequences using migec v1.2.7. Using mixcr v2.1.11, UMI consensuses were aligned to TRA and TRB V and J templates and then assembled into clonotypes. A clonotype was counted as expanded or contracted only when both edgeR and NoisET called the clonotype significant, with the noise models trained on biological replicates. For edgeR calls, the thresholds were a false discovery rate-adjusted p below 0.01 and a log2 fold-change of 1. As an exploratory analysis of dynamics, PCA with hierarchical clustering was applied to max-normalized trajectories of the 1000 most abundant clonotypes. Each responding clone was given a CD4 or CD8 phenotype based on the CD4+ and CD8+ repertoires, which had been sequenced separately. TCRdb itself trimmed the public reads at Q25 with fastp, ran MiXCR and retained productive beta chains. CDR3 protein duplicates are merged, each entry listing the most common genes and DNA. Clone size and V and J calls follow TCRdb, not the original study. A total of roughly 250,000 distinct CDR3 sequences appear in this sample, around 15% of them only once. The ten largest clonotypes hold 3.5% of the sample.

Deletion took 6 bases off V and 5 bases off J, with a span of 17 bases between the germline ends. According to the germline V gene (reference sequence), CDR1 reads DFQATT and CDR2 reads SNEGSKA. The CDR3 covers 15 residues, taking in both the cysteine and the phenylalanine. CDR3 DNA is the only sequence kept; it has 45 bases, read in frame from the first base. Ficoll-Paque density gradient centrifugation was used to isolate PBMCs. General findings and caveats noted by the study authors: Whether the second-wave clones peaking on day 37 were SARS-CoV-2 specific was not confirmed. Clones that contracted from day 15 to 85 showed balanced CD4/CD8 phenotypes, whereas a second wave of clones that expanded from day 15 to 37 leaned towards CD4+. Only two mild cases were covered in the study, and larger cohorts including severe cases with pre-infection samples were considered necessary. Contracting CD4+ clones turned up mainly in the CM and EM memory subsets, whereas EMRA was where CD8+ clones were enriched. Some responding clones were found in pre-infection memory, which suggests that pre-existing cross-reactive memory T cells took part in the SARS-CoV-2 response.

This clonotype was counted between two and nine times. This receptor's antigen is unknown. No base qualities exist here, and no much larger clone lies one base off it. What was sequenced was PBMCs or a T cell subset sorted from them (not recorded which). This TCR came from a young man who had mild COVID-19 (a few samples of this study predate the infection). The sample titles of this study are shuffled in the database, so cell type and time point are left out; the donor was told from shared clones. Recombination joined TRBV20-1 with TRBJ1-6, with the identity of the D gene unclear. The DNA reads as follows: TGCAGTGCCAAATTGGCCCCAGGAAATAATTCACCCCTCCACTTT. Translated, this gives CSAKLAPGNNSPLHF.